This section outlines one T cell receptor (beta chain) sequence together with its context. Additional DNA sequences in this sample encode the identical CDR3. Trimming left V 0 bases short and J 0 bases short, with 4 bases between. CDR3 length equals 15 residues. Germline V gene data show CDR1 as SGHRS and CDR2 as YFSETQ. These data originate in a study of control samples from healthy donors and cancer patients. Sequencing used immunoSEQ multiplex PCR; TCRdb keeps in-frame clones, though not all of them. The sample includes almost 90,000 clones, around 86% of them seen just once. The sample was blood. The gene calls are TRBV5-1 and TRBJ1-6, with D unresolved. This clonotype originated in a man aged 30 to 39 in good health. CDR3 sequence reads: CASSLESSYNSPLHF. The CDR3 coding sequence is TGCGCCAGCAGCTTGGAGAGCTCCTATAATTCACCCCTCCACTTT.